This T cell receptor (beta chain) came from a study of blood T cell repertoires in COVID-19. Turning to the study itself: Italy, Spain and the United States were the sources of the convalescent and acute COVID-19 samples. The cDNA or gDNA used as material had been derived from T cells, B-cell-depleted T cells, or PBMCs.

The germline V gene encodes CDR1 KGHSH and CDR2 LQKENI. The CDR3 has 14 amino acids. The ends lost 3 bases at V and 5 bases at J; junction bases unmatched: 4. Points on this clone: The same CDR3 is also encoded by other DNA sequences in this sample.

As originally analysed: Reference gene primer amplification gave estimated nucleated cell counts. Measured with immunoSEQ multiplex PCR; TCRdb has only the in-frame clones, and not every one. The DNA was the basis for D and trimming; V, J and clone size are from that table. The sample lists 170,000 or so clones; 75% to 80% were seen once. The sequence derives from a woman in her 70s with acute or convalescent COVID-19. Sequenced sample: peripheral blood. The chain combines TRBV18 with TRBJ2-7, with 10 bases aligning to TRBD1. The CDR3 sequence is CASSPGTGANEQYF. CDR3 DNA sequence: TGTGCCAGCTCACCGGGGACAGGGGCCAACGAGCAGTACTTC.